Listed below are T cell receptor beta chains from one sample, sequenced in a study of blood T cell repertoires in COVID-19. Sequenced by immunoSEQ multiplex PCR; TCRdb stores in-frame clones only, minus some. The sample includes about 390,000 clones, more than 75% of them seen just once. The sequenced material came from peripheral blood. The receptors were sampled from a woman in her sixties with COVID-19, enrolled during active disease. Each CDR3 is given with its conserved first and last residue. The D gene is left open where the match is weak. Only part of the rows carry a size: once, few, many, or a class if the clone is expanded.

size: once
V: TRBV28
D: TRBD1
J: TRBJ1-1
length: 17
CDR3: CASSLIPGTGSNTEAFF
DNA: TGTGCCAGCAGTTTAATTCCGGGGACAGGTTCGAACACTGAAGCTTTCTTT

size: NA
V: TRBV3-1/TRBV3-2
D: TRBD1
J: TRBJ1-4
length: 16
CDR3: CASSPRTGATNEKLFF
DNA: TGTGCCAGCAGCCCGAGGACAGGGGCAACTAATGAAAAACTGTTTTTT

size: NA
V: TRBV6-5
D: NA
J: TRBJ1-5
length: 14
CDR3: CASTFDRSNQPQHF
DNA: TGTGCCAGCACTTTCGACAGGAGCAATCAGCCCCAGCATTTT

size: NA
V: TRBV20-1
D: TRBD1
J: TRBJ2-5
length: 14
CDR3: CSASTGTGVKTQYF
DNA: TGCAGTGCTAGTACGGGGACAGGGGTGAAGACCCAGTACTTC

size: once
V: TRBV2
D: NA
J: TRBJ1-1
length: 12
CDR3: CASSYDSAEAFF
DNA: TGTGCCAGCAGTTATGACTCGGCTGAAGCTTTCTTT

size: few
V: TRBV3-1/TRBV3-2
D: TRBD2
J: TRBJ2-1
length: 18
CDR3: CASSQDKGSGGPGDEQFF
DNA: TGTGCCAGCAGCCAAGATAAGGGTAGCGGGGGCCCGGGCGATGAGCAGTTCTTC

size: NA
V: TRBV5-1
D: NA
J: TRBJ2-4
length: 18
CDR3: CASSLVWGRASDKNIQYF
DNA: TGCGCCAGCAGCTTGGTCTGGGGCCGGGCGTCTGACAAAAACATTCAGTACTTC

size: few
V: TRBV6-2/TRBV6-3
D: TRBD1
J: TRBJ1-1
length: 13
CDR3: CASSWTGNTEAFF
DNA: TGTGCCAGCAGTTGGACAGGGAACACTGAAGCTTTCTTT

size: NA
V: TRBV10-3
D: TRBD2
J: TRBJ2-3
length: 14
CDR3: CAIRGGYSPDTQYF
DNA: TGTGCCATCCGGGGAGGGTACAGCCCAGATACGCAGTATTTT

size: NA
V: TRBV25-1
D: TRBD2
J: TRBJ2-1
length: 17
CDR3: CASSEVAGGPHYNEQFF
DNA: TGTGCCAGCAGTGAAGTAGCGGGGGGCCCACACTACAATGAGCAGTTCTTC

size: NA
V: TRBV7-9
D: TRBD1
J: TRBJ2-5
length: 14
CDR3: CASSLVGQQETQYF
DNA: TGTGCCAGCAGCTTAGTGGGACAGCAAGAGACCCAGTACTTC

size: NA
V: TRBV12-5
D: TRBD1
J: TRBJ1-6
length: 17
CDR3: CASGLIQGQGSSSPLHF
DNA: TGTGCTAGTGGTTTGATACAGGGACAGGGATCGAGTTCACCCCTCCACTTT

size: few
V: TRBV29-1
D: TRBD1
J: TRBJ1-2
length: 11
CDR3: CSVLTGHGYTF
DNA: TGCAGCGTCTTGACAGGGCATGGCTACACCTTC

size: NA
V: TRBV18
D: NA
J: TRBJ1-5
length: 16
CDR3: CASPVDRINSNQPQHF
DNA: TGTGCCAGCCCAGTCGACAGGATTAATAGCAATCAGCCCCAGCATTTT

size: NA
V: TRBV15
D: NA
J: TRBJ1-2
length: 14
CDR3: CATSRDRVVNGYTF
DNA: TGTGCCACCAGCAGAGACAGGGTCGTAAATGGCTACACCTTC

size: few
V: TRBV6-1
D: NA
J: TRBJ1-2
length: 14
CDR3: CASSEDRGGYGYTF
DNA: TGTGCCAGCAGTGAAGATAGGGGAGGCTATGGCTACACCTTC

size: few
V: TRBV27
D: NA
J: TRBJ1-5
length: 16
CDR3: CASSLTQGVGNQPQHF
DNA: TGTGCCAGCAGTTTAACCCAGGGTGTCGGCAATCAGCCCCAGCATTTT

size: NA
V: TRBV5-4
D: TRBD1
J: TRBJ1-4
length: 15
CDR3: CASSPTGGFGEKLFF
DNA: TGTGCCAGCAGCCCAACAGGGGGCTTCGGTGAAAAACTGTTTTTT

size: few
V: TRBV12-5
D: TRBD1
J: TRBJ1-2
length: 18
CDR3: CASGIPLLGTGGKEGYTF
DNA: TGTGCTAGTGGTATCCCTCTTTTGGGGACAGGGGGCAAGGAAGGCTACACCTTC

size: NA
V: TRBV7-9
D: NA
J: TRBJ2-2
length: 15
CDR3: CASSLATGLTGELFF
DNA: TGTGCCAGCAGCTTAGCTACAGGCCTCACCGGGGAGCTGTTTTTT

size: NA
V: TRBV9
D: TRBD1
J: TRBJ1-1
length: 14
CDR3: CASSPQGANTEAFF
DNA: TGTGCCAGCAGCCCACAGGGGGCCAACACTGAAGCTTTCTTT

size: NA
V: TRBV6-5
D: NA
J: TRBJ1-4
length: 13
CDR3: CASRGATNEKLFF
DNA: TGTGCCAGCAGGGGAGCAACTAATGAAAAACTGTTTTTT

size: NA
V: TRBV13
D: TRBD2
J: TRBJ2-3
length: 17
CDR3: CASSPAGGRGATDTQYF
DNA: TGTGCCAGCAGCCCGGCCGGAGGGCGGGGGGCCACAGATACGCAGTATTTT

size: few
V: TRBV5-1
D: TRBD1
J: TRBJ2-7
length: 17
CDR3: CASSPGQGTFESYEQYF
DNA: TGCGCCAGCAGCCCCGGACAGGGCACTTTTGAATCCTACGAGCAGTACTTC

size: few
V: TRBV9
D: TRBD2
J: TRBJ2-3
length: 16
CDR3: CASSVASSGGSDTQYF
DNA: TGTGCCAGCAGCGTAGCGTCTAGCGGGGGGTCAGATACGCAGTATTTT

size: NA
V: TRBV5-1
D: NA
J: TRBJ1-2
length: 14
CDR3: CASSLATVEDGYTF
DNA: TGCGCCAGCAGCTTGGCGACGGTGGAGGATGGCTACACCTTC

size: NA
V: TRBV5-6
D: NA
J: TRBJ1-4
length: 15
CDR3: CASSIVQGGDEKLFF
DNA: TGTGCCAGCAGCATCGTACAGGGTGGAGATGAAAAACTGTTTTTT

size: NA
V: TRBV13
D: TRBD1
J: TRBJ2-7
length: 14
CDR3: CASSLGTDPYEQYF
DNA: TGTGCCAGCAGCCTTGGGACAGATCCCTACGAGCAGTACTTC

size: NA
V: TRBV27
D: TRBD1
J: TRBJ1-4
length: 14
CDR3: CASRNRGVYEKLFF
DNA: TGTGCCAGCAGAAACAGGGGAGTTTATGAAAAACTGTTTTTT

size: NA
V: TRBV9
D: NA
J: TRBJ1-1
length: 12
CDR3: CAIQGSGSEAFF
DNA: TGTGCCATCCAGGGGTCAGGGTCTGAAGCTTTCTTT

size: NA
V: TRBV9
D: NA
J: TRBJ2-3
length: 15
CDR3: CASSVRRVGTDTQYF
DNA: TGTGCCAGCAGCGTTAGGCGGGTCGGCACAGATACGCAGTATTTT

size: NA
V: TRBV27
D: NA
J: TRBJ1-3
length: 14
CDR3: CASSLLASGNTIYF
DNA: TGTGCCAGCAGTTTGTTGGCCTCTGGAAACACCATATATTTT

size: NA
V: TRBV11-2
D: NA
J: TRBJ2-3
length: 13
CDR3: CASNSIGRDTQYF
DNA: TGTGCCAGCAACTCCATTGGTAGAGATACGCAGTATTTT

size: NA
V: TRBV4-1
D: TRBD1
J: TRBJ2-3
length: 18
CDR3: CASSQWARGTGGADTQYF
DNA: TGCGCCAGCAGCCAATGGGCCCGGGGGACAGGGGGTGCAGATACGCAGTATTTT

size: NA
V: TRBV28
D: TRBD2
J: TRBJ2-2
length: 19
CDR3: CASTYTGLVIGGYTGELFF
DNA: TGTGCCAGCACTTACACGGGACTAGTTATTGGGGGTTACACCGGGGAGCTGTTTTTT

size: NA
V: TRBV7-9
D: NA
J: TRBJ2-2
length: 13
CDR3: CASSLLRTGELFF
DNA: TGTGCCAGCAGCTTACTCAGGACCGGGGAGCTGTTTTTT

size: NA
V: TRBV10-3
D: NA
J: TRBJ1-5
length: 14
CDR3: CAISDWGDGQPQHF
DNA: TGTGCCATCAGTGACTGGGGGGATGGTCAGCCCCAGCATTTT

size: NA
V: TRBV24-1
D: TRBD2
J: TRBJ2-1
length: 17
CDR3: CATSDSTGTNPFNEQFF
DNA: TGTGCCACCAGTGATTCGACCGGGACTAACCCTTTTAATGAGCAGTTCTTC

size: NA
V: TRBV5-1
D: NA
J: TRBJ2-1
length: 12
CDR3: CASSGARNEQFF
DNA: TGCGCCAGCAGTGGAGCACGCAATGAGCAGTTCTTC

size: NA
V: TRBV11-2
D: NA
J: TRBJ2-3
length: 16
CDR3: CASSLGGDRVADTQYF
DNA: TGTGCCAGCAGCTTAGGCGGCGACAGAGTGGCAGATACGCAGTATTTT

size: NA
V: TRBV3-1/TRBV3-2
D: TRBD1
J: TRBJ1-1
length: 13
CDR3: CASSQDRDTEAFF
DNA: TGTGCCAGCAGCCAGGACAGGGACACTGAAGCTTTCTTT

size: once
V: TRBV5-1
D: NA
J: TRBJ1-2
length: 15
CDR3: CASSSQRGGSYGYTF
DNA: TGCGCCAGCAGCTCCCAACGGGGGGGTTCCTATGGCTACACCTTC

size: NA
V: TRBV5-1
D: NA
J: TRBJ2-5
length: 14
CDR3: CASSLGEGGETQYF
DNA: TGCGCCAGCAGCTTAGGGGAAGGGGGAGAGACCCAGTACTTC

size: NA
V: TRBV5-4
D: TRBD2
J: TRBJ2-1
length: 15
CDR3: CASSSLAGVNNEQFF
DNA: TGTGCCAGCAGCTCTCTAGCGGGGGTCAACAATGAGCAGTTCTTC